Listed below are T cell receptor beta chains from one sample, sequenced in a study of T cells after yellow fever vaccination. TCRdb ran MiXCR on the 5' RACE reads and lists one entry per CDR3 protein. The sample lists 200,000 to 300,000 distinct CDR3 sequences, under 15% seen once, with about 0.51% in the top ten. Source: CD4+ T cells sorted from PBMCs, taken 45 days after the yellow fever booster vaccination. These receptors were taken from a man aged 25 to 40 who received the YFV17D yellow fever vaccine. Each CDR3 is given with its conserved first and last residue. D genes are given only for firm matches. Clone size is given for some rows only: seen once, a few or many times, or a class if the clone is expanded.

d_call clone_size j_call v_call cdr3_nt cdr3_aa
- many TRBJ2-7 TRBV6-2/TRBV6-3 TGTGCCAGCATCATACAGAGGGACTGCGAGCAGTACTTC CASIIQRDCEQYF
- - TRBJ2-3 TRBV9 TGTGCCAGCAGCGTAGTAGCGACGGGGGGCCGAGATACGCAGTATTTT CASSVVATGGRDTQYF
TRBD2 few TRBJ2-5 TRBV12-3/TRBV12-4 TGTGCCAGCAGAGCTAGCGGGAGAGCTGGAGAGACCCAGTACTTC CASRASGRAGETQYF
- few TRBJ2-7 TRBV11-2 TGTGCCAGCAGCTTAACCGCCTTCTACGAGCAGTACTTC CASSLTAFYEQYF
- few TRBJ2-3 TRBV7-2 TGTGCCAGCAGCTCCGTGGGGCCCCCCACGCAGTATTTT CASSSVGPPTQYF
TRBD2 - TRBJ2-3 TRBV7-2 TGTGCCAGCAGCCCAAGGTCTAGCGGGAGGTCAGATACGCAGTATTTT CASSPRSSGRSDTQYF
- few TRBJ2-5 TRBV11-2 TGTGCCAGCAGCCCGTCTCTTAGTGATGGCCAAGAGACCCAGTACTTC CASSPSLSDGQETQYF
- - TRBJ2-2 TRBV5-1 TGCGCCAGCAGCTTGGAGCCTGTCGCCGGGGAGCTGTTTTTT CASSLEPVAGELFF
- few TRBJ2-1 TRBV28 TGTGCCATCGGAGAGGTGGTAGAGCAGTTCTTC CAIGEVVEQFF
- - TRBJ2-3 TRBV20-1 TGCAGTGTGGCCGAGGGGGGCACAGATACGCAGTATTTT CSVAEGGTDTQYF